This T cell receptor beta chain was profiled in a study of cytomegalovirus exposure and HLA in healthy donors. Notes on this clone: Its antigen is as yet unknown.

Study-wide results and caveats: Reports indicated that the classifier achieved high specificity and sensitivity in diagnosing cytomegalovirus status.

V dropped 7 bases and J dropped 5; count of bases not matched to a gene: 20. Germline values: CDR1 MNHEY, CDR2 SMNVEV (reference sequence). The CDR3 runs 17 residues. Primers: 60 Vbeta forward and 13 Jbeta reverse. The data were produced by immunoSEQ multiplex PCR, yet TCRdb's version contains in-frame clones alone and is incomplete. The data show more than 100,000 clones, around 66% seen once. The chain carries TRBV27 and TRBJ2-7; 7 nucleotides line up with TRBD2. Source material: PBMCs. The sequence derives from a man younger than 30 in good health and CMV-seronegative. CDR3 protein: CASTPRQKRDLKNEQYF. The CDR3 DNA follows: TGTGCCAGCACGCCCCGCCAGAAGCGGGACCTGAAGAACGAGCAGTACTTC.